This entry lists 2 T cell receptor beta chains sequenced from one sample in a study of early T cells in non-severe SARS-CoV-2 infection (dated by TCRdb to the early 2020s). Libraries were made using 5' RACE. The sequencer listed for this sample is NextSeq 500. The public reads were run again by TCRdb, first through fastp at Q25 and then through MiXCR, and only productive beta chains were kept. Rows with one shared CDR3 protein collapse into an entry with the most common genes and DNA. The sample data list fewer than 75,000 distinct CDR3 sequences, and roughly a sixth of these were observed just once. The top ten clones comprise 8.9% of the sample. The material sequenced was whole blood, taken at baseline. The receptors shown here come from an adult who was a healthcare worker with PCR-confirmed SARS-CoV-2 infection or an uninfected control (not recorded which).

The CDR3 coding sequence is TGTGCCAGCGGTAACAATGAGCAGTTCTTC. Protein: CASGNNEQFF. This rearrangement joins TRBV27 to TRBJ2-1; D ambiguous. Germline V CDR1 and CDR2: MNHEY, SMNVEV (reference sequence). This CDR3 comprises 10 residues. V lost 8 bases and J 5 bases, leaving 4 bases between the germline ends.

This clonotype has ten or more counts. The CDR3 region has the DNA TGTGCCAGCAGTACGAACAGGTATGAGCAGTTCTTC. Protein sequence: CASSTNRYEQFF. This sequence joins TRBV27 and TRBJ2-1; weak D call: TRBD1 (5 bases). Trimming removed 5 bases from V and 8 bases from J, with 10 bases in between. The germline V gene encodes CDR1 MNHEY and CDR2 SMNVEV (reference sequence). There are 12 residues in the CDR3.